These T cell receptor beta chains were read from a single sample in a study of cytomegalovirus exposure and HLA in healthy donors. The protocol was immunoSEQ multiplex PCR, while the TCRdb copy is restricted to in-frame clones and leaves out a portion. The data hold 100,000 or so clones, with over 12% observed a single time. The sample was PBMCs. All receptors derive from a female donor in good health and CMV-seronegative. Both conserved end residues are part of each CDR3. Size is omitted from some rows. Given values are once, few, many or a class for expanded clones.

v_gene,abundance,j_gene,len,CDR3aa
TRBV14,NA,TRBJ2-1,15,CASSPSVRSYNEQFF
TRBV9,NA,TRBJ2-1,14,CASSERQGYNEQFF
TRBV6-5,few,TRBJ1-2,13,CASGDRGDYGYTF
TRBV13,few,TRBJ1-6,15,CASRRAGVANSPLHF
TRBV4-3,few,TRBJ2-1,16,CASSLSSGRIYNEQFF
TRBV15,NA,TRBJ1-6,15,CATSRPPGSNSPLHF
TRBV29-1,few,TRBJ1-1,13,CSVVGGGSAEAFF
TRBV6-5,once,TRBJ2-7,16,CASSYSFTGRAYEQYF
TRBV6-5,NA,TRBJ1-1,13,CASSLALNTEAFF
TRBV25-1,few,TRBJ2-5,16,CASSPGLAGGLETQYF
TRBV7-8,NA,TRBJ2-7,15,CASSYGTGSSYEQYF
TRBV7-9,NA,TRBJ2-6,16,CASSLDYAAGANVLTF
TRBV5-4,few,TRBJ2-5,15,CASSFGLGAGETQYF
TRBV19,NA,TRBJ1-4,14,CASRSTGWNEKLFF
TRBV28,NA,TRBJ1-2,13,CASSGGWDYGYTF
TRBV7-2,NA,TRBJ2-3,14,CASRRDSNTDTQYF
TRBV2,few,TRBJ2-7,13,CASRTGSSYEQYF
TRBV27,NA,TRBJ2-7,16,CASSQQGTRGIDEQYF
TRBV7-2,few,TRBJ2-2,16,CASSLPSGGGTGELFF
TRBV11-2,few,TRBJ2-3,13,CASSLPGLDTQYF
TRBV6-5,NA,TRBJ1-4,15,CASSYSGGVYEKLFF
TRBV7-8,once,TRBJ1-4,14,CASSSGGTNEKLFF
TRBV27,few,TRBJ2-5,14,CASRHLAGGETQYF
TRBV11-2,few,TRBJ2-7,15,CASSSSRDRVHEQYF
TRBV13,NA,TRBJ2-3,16,CASSLGAGGHTDTQYF
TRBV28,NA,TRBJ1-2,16,CASSSPSSPTGLGYTF
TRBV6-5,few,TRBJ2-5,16,CASSYTPSQVQETQYF
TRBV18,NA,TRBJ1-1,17,CASSPSLTGRAYTEAFF
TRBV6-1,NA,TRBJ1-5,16,CASSEAGQMSNQPQHF
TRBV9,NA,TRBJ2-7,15,CASSSTGTGSYEQYF
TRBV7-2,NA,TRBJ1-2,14,CASSLDGRVAGYTF
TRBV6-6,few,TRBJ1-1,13,CASSYGGVTEAFF
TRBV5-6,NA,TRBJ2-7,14,CASSPRGLSYEQYF
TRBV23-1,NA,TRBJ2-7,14,CASSLIGHSYEQYF
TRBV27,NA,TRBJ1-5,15,CASSLRRQGDQPQHF
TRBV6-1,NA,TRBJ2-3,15,CASSDLVARTDTQYF
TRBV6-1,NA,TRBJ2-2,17,CASSDGTSGSFGGELFF
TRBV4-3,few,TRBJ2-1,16,CASSQGLAAMRYEQFF
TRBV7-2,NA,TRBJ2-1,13,CASSSIDYNEQFF
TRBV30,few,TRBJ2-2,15,CAWLKGEANTGELFF
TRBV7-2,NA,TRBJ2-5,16,CASSLAGLAGGQTQYF
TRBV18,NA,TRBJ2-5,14,CASSPREGRETQYF
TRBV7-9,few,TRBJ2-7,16,CASSLAPGHSSYEQYF
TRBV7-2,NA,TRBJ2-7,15,CASSLSRTGSYEQYF
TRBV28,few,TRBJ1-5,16,CASSRPGQGFNQPQHF
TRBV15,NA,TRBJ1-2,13,CATSRGQNYGYTF
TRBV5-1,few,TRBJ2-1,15,CASSLGGGSYNEQFF
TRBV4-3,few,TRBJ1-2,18,CASSQQRDRGSLNYGYTF
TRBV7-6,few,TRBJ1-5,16,CASSKGGAASNQPQHF